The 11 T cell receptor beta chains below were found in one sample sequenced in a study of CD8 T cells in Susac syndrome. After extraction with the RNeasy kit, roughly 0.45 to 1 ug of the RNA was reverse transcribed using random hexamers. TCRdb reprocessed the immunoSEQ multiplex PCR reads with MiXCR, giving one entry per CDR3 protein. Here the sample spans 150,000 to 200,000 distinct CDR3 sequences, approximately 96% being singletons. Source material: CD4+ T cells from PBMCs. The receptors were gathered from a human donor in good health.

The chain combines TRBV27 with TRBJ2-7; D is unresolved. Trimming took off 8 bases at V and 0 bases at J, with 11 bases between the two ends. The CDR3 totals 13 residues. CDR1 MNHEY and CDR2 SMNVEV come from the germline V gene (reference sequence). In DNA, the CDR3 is TGTGCCAGCGGCGCTATGAGCTCCTACGAGCAGTACTTC. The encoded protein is CASGAMSSYEQYF.

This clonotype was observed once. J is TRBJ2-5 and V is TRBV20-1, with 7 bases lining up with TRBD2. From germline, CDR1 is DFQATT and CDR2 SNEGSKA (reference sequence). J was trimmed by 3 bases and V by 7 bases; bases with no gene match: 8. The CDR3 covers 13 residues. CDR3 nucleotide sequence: TGCAGTGGCAGGGACTATACTAAAGAGACCCAGTACTTC. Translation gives CSGRDYTKETQYF.

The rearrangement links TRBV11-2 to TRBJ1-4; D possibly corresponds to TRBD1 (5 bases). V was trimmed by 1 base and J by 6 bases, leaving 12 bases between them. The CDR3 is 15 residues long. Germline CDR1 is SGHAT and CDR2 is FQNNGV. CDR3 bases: TGTGCCAGCAGCTTAGGACACGGGGGTTATGAAAAACTGTTTTTT. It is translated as CASSLGHGGYEKLFF.

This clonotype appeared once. CDR3 residues: CASSQDHLAGVNTGELFF. In nucleotides, the CDR3 is TGTGCCAGCAGCCAAGATCACCTAGCGGGGGTTAACACCGGGGAGCTGTTTTTT. V and J are TRBV4-2 and TRBJ2-2, with 10 bases that match TRBD2. After removal of 0 bases from V and 2 bases from J, the junction contained 6 bases not matched to a gene. Germline CDR1 and CDR2: LGHNA and YNFKEQ. The CDR3 has 18 residues.

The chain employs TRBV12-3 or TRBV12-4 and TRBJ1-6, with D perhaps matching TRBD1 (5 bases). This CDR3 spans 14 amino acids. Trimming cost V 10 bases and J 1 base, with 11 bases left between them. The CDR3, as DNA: TGTGCCACCAAGAAGGGGTCCTATAATTCACCCCTCCACTTT. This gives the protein CATKKGSYNSPLHF.

CDR3: CASSLVRGNEQFF. In DNA, the CDR3 is TGTGCCAGCAGTTTAGTTAGGGGAAATGAGCAGTTCTTC. The rearrangement joins TRBV12-3 or TRBV12-4 to TRBJ2-1; possible D gene TRBD1, 5 bases. The CDR3 is 13 residues long. Trimming stripped 1 base from V and 7 bases from J, with 8 bases between.

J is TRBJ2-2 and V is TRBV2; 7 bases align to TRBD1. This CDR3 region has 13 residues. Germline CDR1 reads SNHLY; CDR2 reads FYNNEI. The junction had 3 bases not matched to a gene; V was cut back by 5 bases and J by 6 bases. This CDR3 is CASSTGVPGELFF. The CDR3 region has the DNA TGTGCCAGCAGTACAGGGGTCCCCGGGGAGCTGTTTTTT.

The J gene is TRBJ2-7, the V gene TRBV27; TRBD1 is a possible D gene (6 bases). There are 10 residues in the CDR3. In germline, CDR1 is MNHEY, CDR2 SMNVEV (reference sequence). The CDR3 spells CGGQSYEQYF. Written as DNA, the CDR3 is TGTGGGGGGCAGTCTTACGAGCAGTACTTC.

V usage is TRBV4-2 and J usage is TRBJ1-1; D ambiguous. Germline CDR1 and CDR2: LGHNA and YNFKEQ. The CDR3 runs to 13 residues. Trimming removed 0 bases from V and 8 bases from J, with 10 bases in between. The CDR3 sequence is CASSQDRAVEAFF. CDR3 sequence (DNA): TGTGCCAGCAGCCAAGATAGGGCGGTGGAAGCTTTCTTT.

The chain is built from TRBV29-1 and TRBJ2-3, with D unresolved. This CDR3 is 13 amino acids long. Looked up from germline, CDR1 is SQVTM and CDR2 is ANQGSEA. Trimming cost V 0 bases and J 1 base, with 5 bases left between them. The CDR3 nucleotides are TGCAGCGTTGAAGATGGGGGCACAGATACGCAGTATTTT. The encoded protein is CSVEDGGTDTQYF.

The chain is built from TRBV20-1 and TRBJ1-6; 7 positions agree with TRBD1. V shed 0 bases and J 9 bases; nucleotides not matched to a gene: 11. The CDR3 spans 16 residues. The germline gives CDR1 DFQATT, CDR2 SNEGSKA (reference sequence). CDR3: CSARERPWQGGSPLHF. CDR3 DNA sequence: TGCAGTGCTAGAGAGCGGCCATGGCAGGGGGGTTCACCCCTCCACTTT.